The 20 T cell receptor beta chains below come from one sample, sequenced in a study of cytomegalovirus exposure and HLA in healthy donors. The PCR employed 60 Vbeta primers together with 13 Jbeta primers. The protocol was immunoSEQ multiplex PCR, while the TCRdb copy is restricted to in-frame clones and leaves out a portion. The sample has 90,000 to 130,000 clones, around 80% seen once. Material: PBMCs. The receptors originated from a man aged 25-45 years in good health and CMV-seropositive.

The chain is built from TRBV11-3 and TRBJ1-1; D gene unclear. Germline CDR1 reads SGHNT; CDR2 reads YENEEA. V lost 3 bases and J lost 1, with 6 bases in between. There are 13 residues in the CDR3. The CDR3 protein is CASSFHKNTEAFF. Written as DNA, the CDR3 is TGTGCCAGCAGCTTCCACAAGAACACTGAAGCTTTCTTT.

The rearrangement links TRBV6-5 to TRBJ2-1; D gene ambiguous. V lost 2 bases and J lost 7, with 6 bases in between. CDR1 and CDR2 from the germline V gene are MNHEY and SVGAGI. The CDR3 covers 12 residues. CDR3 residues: CASSYPRNEQFF. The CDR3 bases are TGTGCCAGCAGTTACCCCAGAAATGAGCAGTTCTTC.

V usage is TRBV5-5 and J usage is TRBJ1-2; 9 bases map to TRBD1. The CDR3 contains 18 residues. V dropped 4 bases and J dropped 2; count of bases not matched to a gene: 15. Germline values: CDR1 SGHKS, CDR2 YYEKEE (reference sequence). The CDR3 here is CASSIGQGTNSLNYGYTF. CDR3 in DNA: TGTGCCAGCAGCATTGGACAGGGGACGAATTCCTTAAACTATGGCTACACCTTC.

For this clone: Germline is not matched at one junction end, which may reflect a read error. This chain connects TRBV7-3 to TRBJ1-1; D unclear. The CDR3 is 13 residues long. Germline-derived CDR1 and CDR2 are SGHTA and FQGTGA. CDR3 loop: CASSFDFNTEAFF. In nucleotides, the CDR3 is TGTGCTAGCAGCTTCGACTTCAACACTGAAGCTTTCTTT.

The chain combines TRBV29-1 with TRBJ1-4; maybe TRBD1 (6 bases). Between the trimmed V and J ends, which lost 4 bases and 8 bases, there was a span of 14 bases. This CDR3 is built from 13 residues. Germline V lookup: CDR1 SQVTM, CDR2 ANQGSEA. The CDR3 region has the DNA TGCAGCGTTGTTGTAGCAGGGGAGGAAAAACTGTTTTTT. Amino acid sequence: CSVVVAGEEKLFF. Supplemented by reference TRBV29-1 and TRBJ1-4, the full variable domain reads SAVISQKPSRDICQRGTSLTIQCQVDSQVTMMFWYRQQPGQSLTLIATANQGSEATYESGFVIDKFPISRPNLTFSTLTVSNMSPEDSSIYLCSVVVAGEEKLFFGSGTQLSVL.

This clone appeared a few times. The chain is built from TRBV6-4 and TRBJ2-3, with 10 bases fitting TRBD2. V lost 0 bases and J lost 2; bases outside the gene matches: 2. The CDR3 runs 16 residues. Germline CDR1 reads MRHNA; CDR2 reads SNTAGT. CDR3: CASSDSSGGPTDTQYF. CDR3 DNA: TGTGCCAGCAGTGACTCTAGCGGGGGGCCCACAGATACGCAGTATTTT.

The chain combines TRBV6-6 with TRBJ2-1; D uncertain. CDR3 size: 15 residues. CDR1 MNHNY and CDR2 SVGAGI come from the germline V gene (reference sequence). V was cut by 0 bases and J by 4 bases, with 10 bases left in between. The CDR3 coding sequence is TGTGCCAGCAGTTACTCGCCCTCTATTTACAATGAGCAGTTCTTC. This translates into CASSYSPSIYNEQFF.

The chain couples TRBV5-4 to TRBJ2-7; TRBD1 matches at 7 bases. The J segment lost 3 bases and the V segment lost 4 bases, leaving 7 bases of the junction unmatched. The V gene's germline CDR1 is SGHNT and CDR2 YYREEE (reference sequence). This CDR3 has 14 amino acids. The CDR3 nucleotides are TGTGCCAGCAGCAGACCAGGACAGGTCTACGAGCAGTACGTC. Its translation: CASSRPGQVYEQYV.

CDR3 coding DNA: TGTGCCAGCAGCTCATCCCGACAGGGAAACACTGAAGCTTTCTTT. This gives the protein CASSSSRQGNTEAFF. The genes are TRBV7-2 and TRBJ1-1, with 7 bases matching TRBD1. CDR1 is SGHTA, CDR2 FQGNSA, per germline. Trimming at V came to 4 bases and at J to 2 bases, leaving 7 bases not matched to a gene. The CDR3 length is 15 residues.

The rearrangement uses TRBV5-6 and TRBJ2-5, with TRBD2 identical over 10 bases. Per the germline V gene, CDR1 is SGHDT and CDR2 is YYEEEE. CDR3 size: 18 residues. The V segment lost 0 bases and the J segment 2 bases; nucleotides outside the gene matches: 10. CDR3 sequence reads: CASSLGPQRGGIQETQYF. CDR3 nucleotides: TGTGCCAGCAGCTTGGGGCCGCAGCGGGGGGGTATACAAGAGACCCAGTACTTC.

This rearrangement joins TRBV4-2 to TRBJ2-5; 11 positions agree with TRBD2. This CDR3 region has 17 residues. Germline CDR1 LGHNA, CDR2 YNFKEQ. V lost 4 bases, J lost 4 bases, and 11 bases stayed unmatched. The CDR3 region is CASSLTALAGGGETQYF. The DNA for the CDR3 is TGTGCCAGCAGCCTTACGGCTCTAGCGGGAGGTGGAGAGACCCAGTACTTC.

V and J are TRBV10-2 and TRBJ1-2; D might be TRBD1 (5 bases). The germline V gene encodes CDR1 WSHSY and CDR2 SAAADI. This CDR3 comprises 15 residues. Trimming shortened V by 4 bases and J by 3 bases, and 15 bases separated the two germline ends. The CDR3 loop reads CASSGSDLGDYGYTF. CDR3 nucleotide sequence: TGCGCCAGCAGTGGGAGCGACTTAGGGGACTATGGCTACACCTTC.

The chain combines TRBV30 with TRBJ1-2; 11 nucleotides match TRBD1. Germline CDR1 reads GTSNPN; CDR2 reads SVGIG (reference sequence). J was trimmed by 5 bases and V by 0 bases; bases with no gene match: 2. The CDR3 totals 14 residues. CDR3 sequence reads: CAWSVGTGGYGYTF. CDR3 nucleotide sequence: TGTGCCTGGAGTGTAGGGACAGGGGGATATGGCTACACCTTC.

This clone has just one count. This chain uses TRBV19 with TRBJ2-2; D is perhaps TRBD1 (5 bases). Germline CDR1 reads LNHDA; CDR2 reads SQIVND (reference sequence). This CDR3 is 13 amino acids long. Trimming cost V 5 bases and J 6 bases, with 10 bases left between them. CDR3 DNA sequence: TGTGCCAGTAGTCCGGTAGGGGCCGGGGAGCTGTTTTTT. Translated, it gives CASSPVGAGELFF.

This chain's CDR3 is CASSPSFGQGRAEAFF. CDR3 sequence (DNA): TGTGCCAGCAGCCCCTCCTTCGGACAGGGTCGAGCTGAAGCTTTCTTT. The genes are TRBV28 and TRBJ1-1; 8 bases fit TRBD1. The CDR3 has 16 residues. The V segment lost 6 bases and the J segment 6 bases; nucleotides outside the gene matches: 15. Germline CDR1 is MDHEN and CDR2 is SYDVKM.

The CDR3 nucleotides are TGTGCCAGCAGTTACTCGGGGGCAACCTACAATGAGCAGTTCTTC. The encoded protein is CASSYSGATYNEQFF. The J gene is TRBJ2-1, the V gene TRBV6-5, with D possibly being TRBD1 (6 bases). Per the germline V gene, CDR1 is MNHEY and CDR2 is SVGAGI. V lost 0 bases, J lost 2 bases, and 8 bases lay in between. This CDR3 contains 15 residues.

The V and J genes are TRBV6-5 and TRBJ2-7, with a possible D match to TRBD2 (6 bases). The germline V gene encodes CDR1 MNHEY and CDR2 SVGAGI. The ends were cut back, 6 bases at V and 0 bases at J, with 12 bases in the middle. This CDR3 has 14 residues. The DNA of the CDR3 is TGTGCCAGCAGGCGGGACGGCAACTCCTACGAGCAGTACGTC. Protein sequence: CASRRDGNSYEQYV.

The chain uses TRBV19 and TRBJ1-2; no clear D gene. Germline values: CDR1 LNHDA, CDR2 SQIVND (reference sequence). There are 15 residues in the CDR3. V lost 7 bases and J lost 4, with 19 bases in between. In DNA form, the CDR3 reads TGTGCCAGTACCCGGGCAGGATCGGGGATCTATGGCTACACCTTC. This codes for CASTRAGSGIYGYTF.

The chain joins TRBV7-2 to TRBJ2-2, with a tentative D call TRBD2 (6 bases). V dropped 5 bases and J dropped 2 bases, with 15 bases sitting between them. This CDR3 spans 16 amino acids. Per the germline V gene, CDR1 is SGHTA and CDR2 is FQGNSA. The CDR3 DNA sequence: TGTGCCAGCAGCGGCACCCGGGACTTCAACACCGGGGAGCTGTTTTTT. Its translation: CASSGTRDFNTGELFF.

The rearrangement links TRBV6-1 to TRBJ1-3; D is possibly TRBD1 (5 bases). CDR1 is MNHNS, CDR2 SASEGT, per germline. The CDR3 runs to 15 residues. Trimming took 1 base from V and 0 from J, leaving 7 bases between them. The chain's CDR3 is CASSEGDSSGNTIYF. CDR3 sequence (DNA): TGTGCCAGCAGTGAAGGTGACAGCTCTGGAAACACCATATATTTT.